These T cell receptor beta chains were read from a single sample in a study of cytomegalovirus exposure and HLA in healthy donors. Measured with immunoSEQ multiplex PCR; TCRdb has only the in-frame clones, and not every one. The sample shows over 200,000 clones, 77% of them seen only once. The sequenced sample consisted of PBMCs. The receptors shown here come from a woman between 55 and 75 years old in good health and CMV-seropositive. Each CDR3 is given with its conserved first and last residue. A D gene is named only where the DNA matches it firmly. Size values are once, few and many counts, or a class for expanded clones, and some rows have none.

CDR3: CASSTGLATEQFF; DNA: TGTGCCAGTAGTACGGGACTAGCGACTGAGCAGTTCTTC; J: TRBJ2-1; size: once; V: TRBV19; D: TRBD2
CDR3: CAWSPGTGGNYGYTF; DNA: TGTGCCTGGAGCCCCGGGACAGGGGGGAACTATGGCTACACCTTC; J: TRBJ1-2; size: once; V: TRBV30; D: TRBD1
CDR3: CASSPPNSGEQYF; DNA: TGTGCCAGCTCACCACCTAACAGTGGCGAGCAGTACTTC; J: TRBJ2-7; size: NA; V: TRBV18; D: NA
CDR3: CASSQSYQGTQYF; DNA: TGTGCCAGCAGCCAGTCTTATCAGGGTACGCAGTATTTT; J: TRBJ2-3; size: NA; V: TRBV14; D: NA
CDR3: CSSSPYSAGGPDTQYF; DNA: TGTTCCAGCAGCCCCTATTCAGCCGGCGGGCCAGATACGCAGTATTTT; J: TRBJ2-3; size: NA; V: TRBV7-9; D: NA
CDR3: CASSLSGGYGYTF; DNA: TGTGCCAGCAGTTTGTCCGGAGGATATGGCTACACCTTC; J: TRBJ1-2; size: NA; V: TRBV28; D: NA
CDR3: CASSLPSVGNLREQYF; DNA: TGTGCCAGCAGTTTACCCTCCGTGGGCAATTTGCGCGAGCAGTACTTC; J: TRBJ2-7; size: NA; V: TRBV28; D: NA
CDR3: CASSRGTGELFF; DNA: TGTGCCAGCAGTCGGGGAACCGGGGAGCTGTTTTTT; J: TRBJ2-2; size: NA; V: TRBV11-3; D: NA
CDR3: CASSLAGLAGDEQYF; DNA: TGTGCCAGCAGCCTAGCGGGACTAGCGGGGGACGAGCAGTACTTC; J: TRBJ2-7; size: NA; V: TRBV7-2; D: TRBD2
CDR3: CASSLGRTGEAFF; DNA: TGTGCCAGCAGCTTGGGCAGAACAGGTGAAGCTTTCTTT; J: TRBJ1-1; size: NA; V: TRBV5-4; D: NA
CDR3: CSSSPGIQQAFF; DNA: TGTTCCAGCAGCCCGGGTATTCAGCAAGCTTTCTTT; J: TRBJ1-1; size: NA; V: TRBV7-9; D: NA
CDR3: CASSPPGDRGPSPLHF; DNA: TGTGCCAGCAGCCCTCCCGGGGACAGGGGCCCTTCACCCCTCCACTTT; J: TRBJ1-6; size: few; V: TRBV7-9; D: TRBD1
CDR3: CASSPPHGVETQYF; DNA: TGTGCCAGCTCACCTCCTCACGGGGTGGAGACCCAGTACTTC; J: TRBJ2-5; size: NA; V: TRBV18; D: NA
CDR3: CASRGTGNEAFF; DNA: TGTGCCAGCAGGGGGACAGGGAATGAAGCTTTCTTT; J: TRBJ1-1; size: NA; V: TRBV6-5; D: TRBD1
CDR3: CASSSGGTEIGTQYF; DNA: TGCGCCAGCAGCTCGGGGGGGACGGAAATAGGGACCCAGTACTTC; J: TRBJ2-5; size: NA; V: TRBV5-1; D: TRBD2
CDR3: CASSYGTTNTEAFF; DNA: TGTGCCAGCAGTTACGGGACAACGAACACTGAAGCTTTCTTT; J: TRBJ1-1; size: NA; V: TRBV6-6; D: NA
CDR3: CAIQAGGRGDTQYF; DNA: TGTGCCATACAAGCGGGGGGGCGGGGAGATACGCAGTATTTT; J: TRBJ2-3; size: NA; V: TRBV10-3; D: TRBD2
CDR3: CASSVRGTSQETQYF; DNA: TGTGCCAGCAGTGTCAGGGGAACTTCCCAAGAGACCCAGTACTTC; J: TRBJ2-5; size: once; V: TRBV27; D: NA
CDR3: CASSLNLAGASTDTQYF; DNA: TGTGCCAGCAGCTTAAACCTAGCGGGGGCTAGCACAGATACGCAGTATTTT; J: TRBJ2-3; size: NA; V: TRBV7-2; D: TRBD2
CDR3: CASTTSGRANEQFF; DNA: TGTGCCAGCACGACTAGCGGGAGGGCCAATGAGCAGTTCTTC; J: TRBJ2-1; size: NA; V: TRBV2; D: TRBD2
CDR3: CASRSRDRNSETQYF; DNA: TGTGCAAGCCGCTCCCGGGACAGGAATTCGGAGACCCAGTACTTC; J: TRBJ2-5; size: NA; V: TRBV12-2; D: NA
CDR3: CASGPRFSNNTQYF; DNA: TGTGCTAGTGGGCCTAGGTTTAGCAACAATACGCAGTATTTT; J: TRBJ2-3; size: NA; V: TRBV12-5; D: NA
CDR3: CASTSYADQPQHF; DNA: TGTGCCAGTACATCATATGCAGATCAGCCCCAGCATTTT; J: TRBJ1-5; size: few; V: TRBV19; D: NA
CDR3: CASSFLYPGEENTEAFF; DNA: TGTGCCAGCAGTTTCCTATACCCAGGGGAAGAGAACACTGAAGCTTTCTTT; J: TRBJ1-1; size: NA; V: TRBV27; D: NA
CDR3: CASSQVTDNSPLHF; DNA: TGCGCCAGCAGCCAAGTTACGGATAATTCACCCCTCCACTTT; J: TRBJ1-6; size: NA; V: TRBV4-1; D: NA
CDR3: CASSLTGLAGANVLTF; DNA: TGCGCCAGCAGCTTGACAGGACTAGCTGGGGCCAACGTCCTGACTTTC; J: TRBJ2-6; size: NA; V: TRBV5-1; D: TRBD2
CDR3: CASGTGLEYTEAFF; DNA: TGTGCCAGTGGGACAGGGTTGGAGTACACTGAAGCTTTCTTT; J: TRBJ1-1; size: NA; V: TRBV19; D: TRBD1
CDR3: CASSQGLAGGWETQYF; DNA: TGCGCCAGCAGCCAAGGACTAGCGGGGGGGTGGGAGACCCAGTACTTC; J: TRBJ2-5; size: NA; V: TRBV4-1; D: TRBD2
CDR3: CASSLTGAIGYTF; DNA: TGTGCCAGCAGTCTGACAGGGGCGATCGGCTACACCTTC; J: TRBJ1-2; size: NA; V: TRBV14; D: TRBD1
CDR3: CASQLAAVADTQYF; DNA: TGTGCCAGCCAACTAGCGGCCGTGGCAGATACGCAGTATTTT; J: TRBJ2-3; size: once; V: TRBV2; D: TRBD2
CDR3: CAGLIYRGYEQYF; DNA: TGTGCCGGGCTAATTTACAGGGGATACGAGCAGTACTTC; J: TRBJ2-7; size: NA; V: TRBV2; D: TRBD1
CDR3: CASSLDREETQYF; DNA: TGTGCCAGCAGCTTAGACCGGGAGGAGACCCAGTACTTC; J: TRBJ2-5; size: NA; V: TRBV7-9; D: NA
CDR3: CASRALQGWDQETQYF; DNA: TGTGCCAGCAGAGCCCTACAGGGGTGGGACCAAGAGACCCAGTACTTC; J: TRBJ2-5; size: few; V: TRBV6-6; D: TRBD1
CDR3: CASSPGHSSYEQYF; DNA: TGTGCCAGCAGCCCGGGACACAGCTCCTACGAGCAGTACTTC; J: TRBJ2-7; size: once; V: TRBV7-2; D: NA
CDR3: CASSQVSGGLYNEQFF; DNA: TGTGCCAGCAGCCAAGTAAGCGGGGGCCTATACAATGAGCAGTTCTTC; J: TRBJ2-1; size: NA; V: TRBV4-2; D: TRBD2
CDR3: CASIADRGNTGELFF; DNA: TGTGCCAGTATCGCGGACAGGGGGAACACCGGGGAGCTGTTTTTT; J: TRBJ2-2; size: NA; V: TRBV19; D: TRBD1
CDR3: CASSLQGASDTQYF; DNA: TGTGCCAGCAGCTTACAGGGGGCATCAGATACGCAGTATTTT; J: TRBJ2-3; size: NA; V: TRBV11-3; D: TRBD1
CDR3: CASSIAGVGYEQYF; DNA: TGTGCCAGTAGTATAGCAGGTGTTGGCTACGAGCAGTACTTC; J: TRBJ2-7; size: NA; V: TRBV19; D: NA
CDR3: CASIRGLAESYEQYF; DNA: TGTGCCAGCATCCGCGGGCTAGCGGAATCCTACGAGCAGTACTTC; J: TRBJ2-7; size: once; V: TRBV6-1; D: TRBD2
CDR3: CASSLSGQGNNEQFF; DNA: TGTGCCAGCAGCTTGTCGGGACAGGGTAACAATGAGCAGTTCTTC; J: TRBJ2-1; size: NA; V: TRBV5-4; D: TRBD1
CDR3: CATSRPGLSNNEQFF; DNA: TGTGCCACCAGCAGACCGGGACTATCAAACAATGAGCAGTTCTTC; J: TRBJ2-1; size: NA; V: TRBV15; D: TRBD2
CDR3: CASSVNRETQYF; DNA: TGTGCCAGCAGTGTTAACAGGGAGACCCAGTACTTC; J: TRBJ2-5; size: NA; V: TRBV6-1; D: NA
CDR3: CASSLVGTWTGGTGELFF; DNA: TGCGCCAGCAGCTTGGTGGGTACCTGGACAGGGGGCACCGGGGAGCTGTTTTTT; J: TRBJ2-2; size: NA; V: TRBV5-1; D: TRBD1
CDR3: CASSPLTLGRQAYEQYF; DNA: TGCGCCAGCAGCCCCCTAACCCTCGGCAGACAGGCCTACGAGCAGTACTTC; J: TRBJ2-7; size: NA; V: TRBV5-1; D: NA
CDR3: CASSRGQLTNYGYTF; DNA: TGTGCCAGCAGCCGGGGACAGCTAACAAACTATGGCTACACCTTC; J: TRBJ1-2; size: NA; V: TRBV13; D: TRBD1